This TCR beta chain was retrieved from a study of post-analysis software for immune sequencing data. The authors incorporated unique molecular identifiers into the TCR beta cDNA libraries. Via MiXCR, TCRdb re-called the PCR reads, giving one row per CDR3 protein. The table lists 650,000 to 850,000 distinct CDR3 sequences, around 53% of them singletons. Germline V gives CDR1 SQVTM, CDR2 ANQGSEA. The CDR3 runs 13 residues. Regarding this clonotype: Its specificity is unknown.

Study-level findings and limits: TRBV5-6, TRBV5-1 and TRBV20-1 were among several TRBV segments more frequent in patients than controls.

This receptor was obtained from a girl aged 10 to 17 with multiple sclerosis. Sequencing was done on a sample of blood. J is TRBJ2-5 and V is TRBV29-1; 8 positions agree with TRBD1. The better agreement between TRBJ2-7 and the DNA end casts doubt on the J call. The CDR3 is CSVRDRGEGEQYF. As DNA, the CDR3 is TGCAGCGTCCGCGACAGGGGCGAAGGCGAGCAGTACTTC.